These 17 T cell receptor beta chains originate from one sample sequenced in a study of T cells in Graves' hyperthyroidism and ophthalmopathy. The investigators amplified TCR beta CDR3 regions from RNA transcripts. The primer set for the first-round RT-PCR of the TCR CDR3 was HTBI. TCRdb reanalysed the multiplex PCR reads using MiXCR and keeps one entry per CDR3 protein. The sample lists 500,000 to 600,000 distinct CDR3 sequences, around 46% occurring once. The sequenced sample consisted of peripheral blood or thyroid tissue (not recorded which). The receptor set was obtained from a young woman with Graves' hyperthyroidism.

The chain employs TRBV7-9 and TRBJ2-7; D is possibly TRBD1 (5 bases). V was shortened by 1 base and J by 1 base, with 8 bases between the two germline ends. The CDR3 length is 14 residues. Per the germline V gene, CDR1 is SEHNR and CDR2 is FQNEAQ (reference sequence). The CDR3 sequence: CASSLGQTSYEQYF. CDR3 sequence (DNA): TGTGCCAGCAGCTTAGGACAGACGTCCTACGAGCAGTACTTC.

This clonotype showed up many times. The CDR3 loop reads CASSHYRDYEQYF. CDR3 DNA: TGTGCCAGCAGCCATTACAGGGACTACGAGCAGTACTTC. The rearrangement joins TRBV12-3 or TRBV12-4 to TRBJ2-7; possible D gene TRBD1, 6 bases. The CDR3 runs to 13 residues. V lost 6 bases to trimming and J lost 3 bases, with 12 bases between them.

This clonotype was recorded at least ten times. The V call is TRBV2, the J call TRBJ1-1, with unresolved D. This CDR3 is 12 amino acids long. V dropped 4 bases and J dropped 5 bases, with 8 bases sitting between them. Germline assignment: CDR1 SNHLY and CDR2 FYNNEI. The CDR3 loop reads CASSGWDTEAFF. In nucleotides, the CDR3 is TGTGCCAGCAGTGGGTGGGATACTGAAGCTTTCTTT.

The rearrangement links TRBV7-3 to TRBJ2-3; the match to TRBD2 covers 15 bases. Germline CDR1 reads SGHTA; CDR2 reads FQGTGA. V gave up 5 bases and J gave up 1 base; unmatched junction bases: 1. The CDR3 is 16 residues long. The chain's CDR3 is CASSRTSGRGTDTQYF. The DNA for the CDR3 is TGTGCCAGCAGCCGGACTAGCGGGAGGGGCACAGATACGCAGTATTTT.

This clonotype showed up many times. The V gene is TRBV7-9, the J gene TRBJ2-7; no clear D. From germline, CDR1 is SEHNR and CDR2 FQNEAQ (reference sequence). The CDR3 loop spans 13 amino acids. Trimming took off 4 bases at V and 2 bases at J, with 9 bases between the two ends. The CDR3 sequence: CASSSPATYEQYF. CDR3 DNA sequence: TGTGCCAGCAGCTCCCCAGCAACCTACGAGCAGTACTTC. Full variable domain (outside the CDR3, taken from reference TRBV7-9 and TRBJ2-7): DTGVSQNPRHKITKRGQNVTFRCDPISEHNRLYWYRQTLGQGPEFLTYFQNEAQLEKSRLLSDRFSAERPKGSFSTLEIQRTEQGDSAMYLCASSSPATYEQYFGPGTRLTVT.

This clonotype was seen more than once but under ten times. The chain links TRBV7-9 to TRBJ2-1; TRBD2 aligns across 11 bases. The CDR3 has 14 residues. The ends lost 7 bases at V and 8 bases at J; junction bases unmatched: 7. Per the germline V gene, CDR1 is SEHNR and CDR2 is FQNEAQ (reference sequence). CDR3 protein: CASTLLAGVDEQFF. The CDR3, as DNA: TGTGCCAGCACCCTACTAGCGGGAGTGGATGAGCAGTTCTTC.

This clonotype was picked up many times. The V call is TRBV19, the J call TRBJ1-1; D is unclear. V was clipped by 5 bases and J by 7 bases, with 11 bases between them. This CDR3 has 12 amino acids. Germline CDR1 is LNHDA and CDR2 is SQIVND (reference sequence). CDR3 residues: CASSSSFVEAFF. CDR3 bases: TGTGCCAGTAGTTCAAGTTTCGTTGAAGCTTTCTTT.

This clonotype was recorded many times. The rearrangement joins TRBV20-1 to TRBJ1-2; D gene ambiguous. This CDR3 is 11 amino acids long. Germline CDR1 and CDR2: DFQATT and SNEGSKA (reference sequence). Trimming cost V 1 base and J 8 bases, with 8 bases left between them. DNA of the CDR3: TGCAGTGCTAGAGCTGGGGAAGGCTACACCTTC. This translates into CSARAGEGYTF.

This clonotype showed up many times. The DNA of the CDR3 is TGTGCCAGCAGTATCGGACAGGGGCAGCCCCAGCATTTT. It is translated as CASSIGQGQPQHF. The rearrangement joins TRBV27 to TRBJ1-5, with 9 positions matching TRBD1. V gave up 5 bases and J gave up 7 bases; unmatched junction bases: 3. The length of the CDR3 is 13 residues. Germline CDR1 is MNHEY and CDR2 is SMNVEV (reference sequence).

The V gene is TRBV6-5, the J gene TRBJ2-5, with unresolved D. The germline gives CDR1 MNHEY, CDR2 SVGAGI. The CDR3 is 15 amino acids. The V end was cut by 5 bases, the J end by 9 bases, with 22 bases between. In nucleotides, the CDR3 is TGTGCCAGCAGTGAAACGGTCATGGTATTCGAGGCCCAGTACTTC. Translating gives CASSETVMVFEAQYF.

This clonotype came up once. The V call is TRBV6-2 or TRBV6-3, the J call TRBJ2-2; D gene ambiguous. V was clipped by 4 bases and J by 6 bases, with 18 bases between them. The CDR3 extends over 16 amino acids. Germline assignment: CDR1 MNHEY and CDR2 SVGEGT. CDR3 amino acids: CASSLTAAEGPGELFF. In nucleotides, the CDR3 is TGTGCCAGCAGTTTAACGGCGGCCGAAGGTCCCGGGGAGCTGTTTTTT.

V is TRBV2 and J is TRBJ1-1; D might be TRBD1 (5 bases). Trimming stripped 3 bases from V and 9 bases from J, with 17 bases between. The CDR3 contains 14 residues. Germline-derived CDR1 and CDR2 are SNHLY and FYNNEI. The CDR3: CASSDGLAGPKAFF. For the CDR3, the DNA is TGTGCCAGCAGTGATGGACTAGCGGGACCGAAAGCTTTCTTT.

This clonotype was counted ten times or more. The rearrangement joins TRBV4-1 to TRBJ2-7; D may be TRBD1 (6 bases). CDR1 MGHRA and CDR2 YSYEKL come from the germline V gene. The CDR3 loop spans 15 amino acids. Trimming took off 1 base at V and 2 bases at J, with 12 bases between the two ends. This chain's CDR3 is CASSQGQVITYEQYF. In DNA, the CDR3 is TGCGCCAGCAGCCAAGGACAGGTGATAACCTACGAGCAGTACTTC.

The chain carries TRBV13 and TRBJ2-6; D gene uncertain. Trimming shortened V by 0 bases and J by 0 bases, and 6 bases separated the two germline ends. The CDR3 is 16 residues long. Germline CDR1 PRHDT, CDR2 FYEKMQ (reference sequence). The chain's CDR3 is CASSLGGYSGANVLTF. The CDR3 DNA is TGTGCCAGCAGCTTAGGAGGGTACTCTGGGGCCAACGTCCTGACTTTC.

The J gene is TRBJ2-3, the V gene TRBV7-9; TRBD2 might be the D (5 bases). There are 13 residues in the CDR3. V was pared by 0 bases and J by 6 bases, with 7 bases between. CDR1 and CDR2 from the germline V gene are SEHNR and FQNEAQ (reference sequence). CDR3 nucleotides: TGTGCCAGCAGCTTAGCTCCGGGGGATACGCAGTATTTT. This gives the protein CASSLAPGDTQYF.

This clonotype was counted ten times or more. The chain carries TRBV9 and TRBJ2-7, with D possibly being TRBD2 (5 bases). The V end was cut by 0 bases, the J end by 6 bases, with 13 bases between. This CDR3 comprises 14 residues. Germline CDR1 reads SGDLS; CDR2 reads YYNGEE. The DNA for the CDR3 is TGTGCCAGCAGCGTAGAGGCTATGACTATCGAGCAGTACTTC. It yields the protein CASSVEAMTIEQYF. Supplemented by reference TRBV9 and TRBJ2-7, the full variable domain reads DSGVTQTPKHLITATGQRVTLRCSPRSGDLSVYWYQQSLDQGLQFLIQYYNGEERAKGNILERFSAQQFPDLHSELNLSSLELGDSALYFCASSVEAMTIEQYFGPGTRLTVT.

In DNA form, the CDR3 reads TGTGCCAGCAGCCCCGGGGGCGGGAGGGCCTATGAGCAGTTCTTC. Residues: CASSPGGGRAYEQFF. The V gene is TRBV9, the J gene TRBJ2-7, with 9 bases lining up with TRBD2. The J call may not be correct, given that the DNA end is closer to TRBJ2-1. Germline CDR1 is SGDLS and CDR2 is YYNGEE. This CDR3 has 15 residues.